The 32 T cell receptor beta chains listed next were all sequenced from one sample in a study of cytomegalovirus exposure and HLA in healthy donors. Use of 60 Vbeta and 13 Jbeta primers characterized the PCR. The assay was immunoSEQ multiplex PCR, and TCRdb's table has in-frame clones only and misses some. Of 110,000 to 150,000 clones listed, roughly four fifths are singletons. The specimen sequenced was PBMCs. The receptor source for this set is a woman aged 45 to 65 in good health and CMV-seronegative.

The gene calls are TRBV4-3 and TRBJ2-7; no firm D call. V gave up 1 base and J gave up 1 base, with 11 bases separating them. The CDR3 totals 15 residues. Germline CDR1 and CDR2: LGHNA and YSLEER. CDR3 DNA sequence: TGCGCCAGCAGCCAAGTCCTAGGAGAATCCTACGAGCAGTACTTC. Its protein is CASSQVLGESYEQYF.

This sequence joins TRBV4-1 and TRBJ1-2, with 8 bases matching TRBD1. The junction had 8 bases not matched to a gene; V was cut back by 5 bases and J by 3 bases. Germline V gene data show CDR1 as MGHRA and CDR2 as YSYEKL. The length of the CDR3 is 15 residues. CDR3: CASSTPGGRDYGYTF. CDR3 coding DNA: TGCGCCAGCAGCACCCCAGGGGGCCGGGACTATGGCTACACCTTC.

This chain joins TRBV9 and TRBJ2-1, with D possibly being TRBD1 (7 bases). V dropped 2 bases and J dropped 7 bases, with 13 bases sitting between them. Germline-derived CDR1 and CDR2 are SGDLS and YYNGEE. CDR3 length: 14 residues. CDR3 residues: CASSVDPGGNEQFF. CDR3 bases: TGTGCCAGCAGCGTTGACCCAGGGGGGAATGAGCAGTTCTTC.

The rearrangement joins TRBV11-2 to TRBJ1-1, with a possible D match to TRBD1 (6 bases). Trimming shortened V by 5 bases and J by 6 bases, and 13 bases separated the two germline ends. Germline loops: CDR1 SGHAT, CDR2 FQNNGV. The CDR3 covers 13 residues. The CDR3 spells CASSTNRVPEAFF. CDR3 bases: TGTGCCAGCAGCACAAACAGGGTTCCTGAAGCTTTCTTT.

This clone was found once. J is TRBJ2-3 and V is TRBV6-5; possibly TRBD1 for D (6 bases). Deletions cut 2 bases from V and 3 bases from J, with 9 bases between. Germline values: CDR1 MNHEY, CDR2 SVGAGI. The CDR3 runs 14 residues. The CDR3 is CASSYLQGTDTQYF. The CDR3 DNA sequence: TGTGCCAGCAGTTACCTTCAGGGGACAGATACGCAGTATTTT.

V and J are TRBV19 and TRBJ2-1; weak D call: TRBD1 (6 bases). Germline V gene sequence: CDR1 LNHDA, CDR2 SQIVND (reference sequence). This CDR3 contains 13 residues. Deletions cut 6 bases from V and 8 bases from J, with 14 bases between. CDR3 sequence reads: CASRNTGFDEQFF. In nucleotides, the CDR3 is TGTGCCAGTAGAAACACAGGGTTTGATGAGCAGTTCTTC.

CDR3 sequence reads: CASSFTRDSRETQYF. The CDR3 DNA is TGCGCCAGCAGTTTTACCCGGGACTCTCGAGAGACCCAGTACTTC. This rearrangement joins TRBV4-1 to TRBJ2-5; the D gene is possibly TRBD2 (6 bases). The CDR3 sequence is 15 residues long. Trimming removed 6 bases at V and 4 bases at J, with 18 bases between. The germline gives CDR1 MGHRA, CDR2 YSYEKL.

V is TRBV2 and J is TRBJ1-5, with 10 bases lining up with TRBD1. Losses at the gene ends were 6 bases for V and 6 bases for J; bases not matched to a gene: 2. The CDR3 runs 13 residues. Germline V CDR1 and CDR2: SNHLY, FYNNEI. The CDR3 here is CASRGDRGQPQHF. In DNA form, the CDR3 reads TGTGCCAGCAGGGGGGACAGGGGTCAGCCCCAGCATTTT.

This clone was observed once. V and J are TRBV6-6 and TRBJ1-1; D gene uncertain. Germline CDR1 and CDR2: MNHNY and SVGAGI (reference sequence). CDR3 length equals 12 residues. V gave up 2 bases and J gave up 11 bases, with 12 bases separating them. CDR3 sequence reads: CASSYEALGAFF. The CDR3 nucleotides read TGTGCCAGCAGTTACGAGGCCCTCGGGGCTTTCTTT.

This chain links TRBV7-9 with TRBJ2-3; 7 nucleotides line up with TRBD1. With 5 bases clipped from V and 2 bases from J, the junction kept 7 bases outside the gene matches. CDR1 and CDR2 from the germline V gene are SEHNR and FQNEAQ (reference sequence). The CDR3 is 15 amino acids. CDR3 bases: TGTGCCAGCAGCCCGTCAACAGGGGTCACAGATACGCAGTATTTT. Translated, it gives CASSPSTGVTDTQYF.

CDR3 loop: CASSHGGGDSYEQYF. CDR3 sequence (DNA): TGTGCCAGCAGCCATGGGGGGGGAGACTCCTACGAGCAGTACTTC. This chain connects TRBV7-8 to TRBJ2-7, with 7 bases aligning to TRBD2. Trimming at V came to 5 bases and at J to 0 bases, leaving 7 bases not matched to a gene. This CDR3 is built from 15 residues. Germline lookup yields CDR1 SGHVS and CDR2 FQNEAQ.

The chain joins TRBV28 to TRBJ1-3, with D hard to call. Germline assignment: CDR1 MDHEN and CDR2 SYDVKM. This CDR3 has 16 residues. The ends were cut back, 5 bases at V and 0 bases at J, with 14 bases in the middle. CDR3 sequence (DNA): TGTGCCAGCAGTCCCGGGGAGATACACTCTGGAAACACCATATATTTT. It translates to CASSPGEIHSGNTIYF. Full variable domain (rest looked up from reference TRBV28 and TRBJ1-3): DVKVTQSSRYLVKRTGEKVFLECVQDMDHENMFWYRQDPGLGLRLIYFSYDVKMKEKGDIPEGYSVSREKKERFSLILESASTNQTSMYLCASSPGEIHSGNTIYFGEGSWLTVV.

This rearrangement joins TRBV6-6 to TRBJ2-3, with TRBD2 as a possible D gene (7 bases). Trimming pared 5 bases from V and 3 bases from J, leaving 15 bases between. The CDR3 runs 15 residues. Germline-derived CDR1 and CDR2 are MNHNY and SVGAGI (reference sequence). The chain's CDR3 is CASSTTGGPTDTQYF. The DNA for the CDR3 is TGTGCCAGCAGTACCACCGGGGGGCCAACAGATACGCAGTATTTT.

The chain has TRBV27 and TRBJ2-3, with 7 bases fitting TRBD1. V dropped 10 bases and J dropped 3; count of bases not matched to a gene: 13. CDR1 and CDR2 (germline): MNHEY, SMNVEV (reference sequence). This CDR3 spans 15 amino acids. Written as DNA, the CDR3 is TGTGCCACCTCGATTGACAGGGATACGACAGATACGCAGTATTTT. Protein product: CATSIDRDTTDTQYF.

The chain employs TRBV7-9 and TRBJ2-5, with 12 bases that match TRBD1. With V trimmed by 5 bases and J by 6 bases, 10 bases remained unmatched. In germline, CDR1 is SEHNR, CDR2 FQNEAQ (reference sequence). There are 16 residues in the CDR3. Here the CDR3 reads CASSLSGTGGPKTQYF. In nucleotides, the CDR3 is TGTGCCAGCAGCCTCTCCGGGACAGGGGGCCCGAAGACCCAGTACTTC.

This chain links TRBV7-2 with TRBJ2-5; 11 nucleotides match TRBD2. With 1 base clipped from V and 2 bases from J, the junction kept 3 bases outside the gene matches. The V gene's germline CDR1 is SGHTA and CDR2 FQGNSA. The CDR3 is 16 residues long. In DNA form, the CDR3 reads TGTGCCAGCAGCTTAGGCCTAGCGGGGGGACAAGAGACCCAGTACTTC. Its protein product is CASSLGLAGGQETQYF.

V and J are TRBV7-2 and TRBJ1-2; 10 bases are a match to TRBD1. V gave up 1 base and J gave up 0 bases; unmatched junction bases: 5. CDR3 length equals 17 residues. Looked up from germline, CDR1 is SGHTA and CDR2 is FQGNSA. The CDR3 DNA reads as TGTGCCAGCAGCTTAGTCGGAGGACAGGGGGCTAACTATGGCTACACCTTC. Residues: CASSLVGGQGANYGYTF.

V is TRBV25-1 and J is TRBJ2-7; D is unresolved. The CDR3 extends over 16 amino acids. Germline assignment: CDR1 MGHDK and CDR2 SYGVNS. V was pared by 8 bases and J by 0 bases, with 20 bases between. CDR3 coding DNA: TGTGCCAGCGGAACCACCGACGGCGGAAGCTCCTACGAGCAGTACTTC. It is translated as CASGTTDGGSSYEQYF.

The V gene is TRBV13, the J gene TRBJ1-2, with D maybe TRBD1 (6 bases). Germline V lookup: CDR1 PRHDT, CDR2 FYEKMQ (reference sequence). The V and J ends lost 5 bases and 2 bases respectively, with 15 bases between them. The CDR3 runs 15 residues. CDR3 in DNA: TGTGCCAGCAGCGTCCGACAGGAGATGAACTATGGCTACACCTTC. Translation gives CASSVRQEMNYGYTF. The whole variable domain, filled in from reference TRBV13 and TRBJ1-2, reads AAGVIQSPRHLIKEKRETATLKCYPIPRHDTVYWYQQGPGQDPQFLISFYEKMQSDKGSIPDRFSAQQFSDYHSELNMSSLELGDSALYFCASSVRQEMNYGYTFGSGTRLTVV.

The chain couples TRBV7-2 to TRBJ1-2; the D gene is possibly TRBD1 (5 bases). CDR3 size: 13 residues. Trimming cost V 1 base and J 8 bases, with 11 bases left between them. In germline, CDR1 is SGHTA, CDR2 FQGNSA. The CDR3 coding sequence is TGTGCCAGCAGCTTAGAGGAGGGGAGCGGCTACACCTTC. This sequence encodes CASSLEEGSGYTF. The full variable domain, its missing parts supplied by reference TRBV7-2 and TRBJ1-2, is GAGVSQSPSNKVTEKGKDVELRCDPISGHTALYWYRQSLGQGLEFLIYFQGNSAPDKSGLPSDRFSAERTGGSVSTLTIQRTQQEDSAVYLCASSLEEGSGYTFGSGTRLTVV.

The J gene is TRBJ1-4, the V gene TRBV5-1; 12 nucleotides align to TRBD1. The ends lost 5 bases at V and 3 bases at J; junction bases unmatched: 8. The CDR3 covers 17 residues. Germline loops: CDR1 SGHRS, CDR2 YFSETQ. CDR3 in DNA: TGCGCCAGCAGTCACCGGGACAGGGGGCAGGCTAATGAAAAACTGTTTTTT. This sequence encodes CASSHRDRGQANEKLFF. Looking up the rest from reference TRBV5-1 and TRBJ1-4 gives the full variable domain: KAGVTQTPRYLIKTRGQQVTLSCSPISGHRSVSWYQQTPGQGLQFLFEYFSETQRNKGNFPGRFSGRQFSNSRSEMNVSTLELGDSALYLCASSHRDRGQANEKLFFGSGTQLSVL.

The CDR3 nucleotides read TGTGCCAGCAGCACCAACAGCCACGAGCAGTACTTC. Translating gives CASSTNSHEQYF. This chain links TRBV11-2 with TRBJ2-7; no clear D gene. Germline CDR1 and CDR2: SGHAT and FQNNGV. The CDR3 is 12 amino acids. V was clipped by 5 bases and J by 5 bases, with 10 bases between them.

This rearrangement joins TRBV7-2 to TRBJ2-7, with D possibly TRBD2 on 6 matching bases. The CDR3 loop spans 16 amino acids. CDR1 and CDR2 (germline): SGHTA, FQGNSA. V was cut by 4 bases and J by 3 bases, with 19 bases left in between. CDR3 sequence reads: CASSSPSGVGFYEQYF. For the CDR3, the DNA is TGTGCCAGCAGCTCTCCATCGGGGGTAGGGTTCTACGAGCAGTACTTC.

The gene calls are TRBV19 and TRBJ1-2; 9 bases agree with TRBD1. The CDR3 totals 15 residues. V trimming: 5 bases; J trimming: 7 bases; junction bases outside the gene matches: 11. Looked up from germline, CDR1 is LNHDA and CDR2 is SQIVND (reference sequence). This CDR3 is CASSSRGTGWRGYTF. The CDR3 DNA sequence: TGTGCCAGTAGTTCCCGGGGGACAGGGTGGCGTGGCTACACCTTC.

The genes are TRBV7-8 and TRBJ1-2; D perhaps matches TRBD1 (6 bases). The CDR3 is 17 residues long. In germline, CDR1 is SGHVS, CDR2 FQNEAQ. Trimming removed 4 bases from V and 0 bases from J, with 18 bases in between. The CDR3 region is CASSSYTLRQANYGYTF. The CDR3 nucleotides are TGTGCCAGCAGCTCCTATACCCTTCGACAGGCTAACTATGGCTACACCTTC.

The V and J genes are TRBV7-2 and TRBJ1-2; the match to TRBD1 covers 7 bases. CDR1 and CDR2 from the germline V gene are SGHTA and FQGNSA. CDR3 length: 16 residues. Losses at the gene ends were 1 base for V and 4 bases for J; bases not matched to a gene: 9. CDR3 in amino acids: CASSLEGGRGIYGYTF. For the CDR3, the DNA is TGTGCCAGCAGCTTAGAGGGAGGCAGGGGGATCTATGGCTACACCTTC.

The chain carries TRBV6-1 and TRBJ2-7, with D perhaps matching TRBD1 (5 bases). Germline V gives CDR1 MNHNS, CDR2 SASEGT. The CDR3 loop spans 14 amino acids. Between the trimmed V and J ends, which lost 1 base and 3 bases, there was a span of 10 bases. The CDR3 coding sequence is TGTGCCAGCAGTGAAGGATGGACACTCTACGAGCAGTACTTC. As protein: CASSEGWTLYEQYF.

This clone appeared a few times. Other nucleotide sequences in the sample specify the same CDR3. The chain joins TRBV27 to TRBJ2-7; perhaps TRBD2 as D (5 bases). Trimming cost V 2 bases and J 5 bases, with 10 bases left between them. This CDR3 region has 13 residues. Germline V lookup: CDR1 MNHEY, CDR2 SMNVEV (reference sequence). The CDR3 reads CASSLTGVHEQYF. Written as DNA, the CDR3 is TGTGCCAGCAGTTTAACCGGGGTCCACGAGCAGTACTTC.

V and J are TRBV19 and TRBJ1-3; 8 bases are shared with TRBD1. The V gene end was trimmed by 6 bases and the J gene end by 0 bases; junction bases not matched to a gene: 10. From germline, CDR1 is LNHDA and CDR2 SQIVND (reference sequence). The CDR3 consists of 17 residues. CDR3 amino acids: CASRTGDPTSSGNTIYF. The CDR3 region has the DNA TGTGCCAGTAGGACAGGGGACCCAACGAGCTCTGGAAACACCATATATTTT. The full variable domain, in which reference TRBV19 and TRBJ1-3 provide the parts outside the CDR3, is DGGITQSPKYLFRKEGQNVTLSCEQNLNHDAMYWYRQDPGQGLRLIYYSQIVNDFQKGDIAEGYSVSREKKESFPLTVTSAQKNPTAFYLCASRTGDPTSSGNTIYFGEGSWLTVV.

This clone occurred a few times. This rearrangement joins TRBV6-1 to TRBJ1-5; D gene unclear. This CDR3 is built from 12 residues. With 6 bases removed from V and 3 bases from J, the gap between germline ends came to 6 bases. Germline V lookup: CDR1 MNHNS, CDR2 SASEGT. In DNA form, the CDR3 reads TGTGCCAGCAGACGGGACAATCAGCCCCAGCATTTT. Translating it yields CASRRDNQPQHF.

This clone appeared a few times. The rearrangement uses TRBV7-2 and TRBJ2-3; TRBD2 matches 7 bases. This CDR3 has 15 residues. Germline V gives CDR1 SGHTA, CDR2 FQGNSA. After removal of 5 bases from V and 2 bases from J, the junction contained 7 bases not matched to a gene. CDR3 residues: CASSIWEGLTDTQYF. CDR3 nucleotide sequence: TGTGCCAGCAGCATCTGGGAGGGCCTCACAGATACGCAGTATTTT. Filled out from reference TRBV7-2 and TRBJ2-3, the complete variable domain reads GAGVSQSPSNKVTEKGKDVELRCDPISGHTALYWYRQSLGQGLEFLIYFQGNSAPDKSGLPSDRFSAERTGGSVSTLTIQRTQQEDSAVYLCASSIWEGLTDTQYFGPGTRLTVL.

The chain is built from TRBV7-9 and TRBJ1-5; D gene ambiguous. Looked up from germline, CDR1 is SEHNR and CDR2 is FQNEAQ (reference sequence). The CDR3 covers 15 residues. V dropped 2 bases and J dropped 2 bases, with 10 bases sitting between them. CDR3 bases: TGTGCCAGCAGCTTAACGGGAGTTGGCAATCAGCCCCAGCATTTT. It translates to CASSLTGVGNQPQHF.